This is a list of T cell receptor beta chains from one sample in a study of shared clonotypes between healthy human individuals. TCRdb keeps only in-frame clones here, not all; method: immunoSEQ multiplex PCR. The top ten hold about 0.42% of the sample, which has approximately 1.4 million clones, roughly 98% seen once. The sample was naive CD4+ T cells sorted from blood. The receptor set was obtained from a man aged 25-45 years in good health. Each CDR3 is given with its conserved first and last residue. The order of the fields is CDR3 DNA, CDR3 protein, J gene, CDR3 length, D gene, V gene, clone size. The D gene is left open where the match is weak. Rows give clone size only sometimes, using once, few, many, or a class for an expanded clone.

CDR3 DNA: TGTGCCAGCTCAACCCGACAGGCAATCAATGAAAAACTGTTTTTT
CDR3 protein: CASSTRQAINEKLFF
J gene: TRBJ1-4
CDR3 length: 15
D gene: -
V gene: TRBV18
clone size: -

CDR3 DNA: TGTGCCAGCAGCTTGGCCGCGGGGGCCAGGGACACTGAAGCTTTCTTT
CDR3 protein: CASSLAAGARDTEAFF
J gene: TRBJ1-1
CDR3 length: 16
D gene: -
V gene: TRBV5-4
clone size: -

CDR3 DNA: TGTGCCAGTAGTATACCACTGACAACTGGAAACACCATATATTTT
CDR3 protein: CASSIPLTTGNTIYF
J gene: TRBJ1-3
CDR3 length: 15
D gene: -
V gene: TRBV19
clone size: -

CDR3 DNA: TGCAGCGTTCAACTCTACGGCCCGGGCGCGTTCTTC
CDR3 protein: CSVQLYGPGAFF
J gene: TRBJ2-1
CDR3 length: 12
D gene: -
V gene: TRBV29-1
clone size: -

CDR3 DNA: TGTGCCAGCAGCCACCGTAGCGGGAGGCCCTACGAGCAGTACTTC
CDR3 protein: CASSHRSGRPYEQYF
J gene: TRBJ2-7
CDR3 length: 15
D gene: TRBD2
V gene: TRBV14
clone size: -

CDR3 DNA: TGTGCCAGAAGCTCAAGCGGGGCTAGCACAGATACGCAGTATTTT
CDR3 protein: CARSSSGASTDTQYF
J gene: TRBJ2-3
CDR3 length: 15
D gene: TRBD2
V gene: TRBV5-3
clone size: -

CDR3 DNA: TGCGCCAGCAGCTTGGCCAGGTTGAATGAAAAACTGTTTTTT
CDR3 protein: CASSLARLNEKLFF
J gene: TRBJ1-4
CDR3 length: 14
D gene: -
V gene: TRBV5-1
clone size: -

CDR3 DNA: TGCGCCAGCAGCTTCGACGGTCCCTACGAGCAGTACTTC
CDR3 protein: CASSFDGPYEQYF
J gene: TRBJ2-7
CDR3 length: 13
D gene: -
V gene: TRBV5-1
clone size: -

CDR3 DNA: TGTGCCACCAATAAAAGGGATGAAAAACTGTTTTTT
CDR3 protein: CATNKRDEKLFF
J gene: TRBJ1-4
CDR3 length: 12
D gene: -
V gene: TRBV15
clone size: -

CDR3 DNA: TGTGCCAGTAGTCCCCGGGGGACTAGCGGGAGGAGGCTCCAAGAGACCCAGTACTTC
CDR3 protein: CASSPRGTSGRRLQETQYF
J gene: TRBJ2-5
CDR3 length: 19
D gene: TRBD2
V gene: TRBV19
clone size: -

CDR3 DNA: TGTGCCAGCAGTGTCCTCCAGGGTATTTACGAGCAGTACTTC
CDR3 protein: CASSVLQGIYEQYF
J gene: TRBJ2-7
CDR3 length: 14
D gene: -
V gene: TRBV28
clone size: -

CDR3 DNA: TGTGCCAGCAGTGAGACGGGGACGGACTACTATGGCTACACCTTC
CDR3 protein: CASSETGTDYYGYTF
J gene: TRBJ1-2
CDR3 length: 15
D gene: -
V gene: TRBV6-1
clone size: -

CDR3 DNA: TGTGCCAGCACCCAAACCAGTTTCTACGAGCAGTACTTC
CDR3 protein: CASTQTSFYEQYF
J gene: TRBJ2-7
CDR3 length: 13
D gene: -
V gene: TRBV28
clone size: -

CDR3 DNA: TGTGCCTGGACCTTCCGCATAGGCACTGAAGCTTTCTTT
CDR3 protein: CAWTFRIGTEAFF
J gene: TRBJ1-1
CDR3 length: 13
D gene: -
V gene: TRBV30
clone size: -

CDR3 DNA: TGTGCCAGCTCACCACAACCGGGGAAGGACGGGGAGCTGTTTTTT
CDR3 protein: CASSPQPGKDGELFF
J gene: TRBJ2-2
CDR3 length: 15
D gene: -
V gene: TRBV18
clone size: -

CDR3 DNA: TGTGCCAGCAATTCCGGGGGGTCCTACAATGAGCAGTTCTTC
CDR3 protein: CASNSGGSYNEQFF
J gene: TRBJ2-1
CDR3 length: 14
D gene: TRBD2
V gene: TRBV27
clone size: -

CDR3 DNA: TGTGCCATCAGTCTAGGGGTATTGAGGGGCTACACCTTC
CDR3 protein: CAISLGVLRGYTF
J gene: TRBJ1-2
CDR3 length: 13
D gene: -
V gene: TRBV10-3
clone size: -

CDR3 DNA: TGTGCCAGCAGCTTGACTAGCGGGATCTACAATGAGCAGTTCTTC
CDR3 protein: CASSLTSGIYNEQFF
J gene: TRBJ2-1
CDR3 length: 15
D gene: TRBD2
V gene: TRBV5-4
clone size: once

CDR3 DNA: TGCGCCAGTAGTGAAGGAGTTCCAGATACGCAGTATTTT
CDR3 protein: CASSEGVPDTQYF
J gene: TRBJ2-3
CDR3 length: 13
D gene: -
V gene: TRBV5-1
clone size: -

CDR3 DNA: TGCGCCAGCAGTGAGTCTAGCGGCACAGATACGCAGTATTTT
CDR3 protein: CASSESSGTDTQYF
J gene: TRBJ2-3
CDR3 length: 14
D gene: -
V gene: TRBV10-2
clone size: -

CDR3 DNA: TGTGCCAGCCATTATAGCAATCAGCCCCAGCATTTT
CDR3 protein: CASHYSNQPQHF
J gene: TRBJ1-5
CDR3 length: 12
D gene: -
V gene: TRBV5-3
clone size: once

CDR3 DNA: TGTGCCAGCAGCTTAACGGTGAACACTGAAGCTTTCTTT
CDR3 protein: CASSLTVNTEAFF
J gene: TRBJ1-1
CDR3 length: 13
D gene: -
V gene: TRBV11-2
clone size: -

CDR3 DNA: TGTGCCACCCAACTGGCAGATACGCAGTATTTT
CDR3 protein: CATQLADTQYF
J gene: TRBJ2-3
CDR3 length: 11
D gene: -
V gene: TRBV19
clone size: -

CDR3 DNA: TGTGCCAGCTCCCTCGGGCGGGACTCCTACGAGCAGTACTTC
CDR3 protein: CASSLGRDSYEQYF
J gene: TRBJ2-7
CDR3 length: 14
D gene: -
V gene: TRBV18
clone size: once

CDR3 DNA: TGTGCCAGCTCACCGACAGAAGGCGAGCAGTACTTC
CDR3 protein: CASSPTEGEQYF
J gene: TRBJ2-7
CDR3 length: 12
D gene: -
V gene: TRBV18
clone size: -

CDR3 DNA: TGCAGCGTTGAATTCGGGAGAGAGACCCAGTACTTC
CDR3 protein: CSVEFGRETQYF
J gene: TRBJ2-5
CDR3 length: 12
D gene: -
V gene: TRBV29-1
clone size: -

CDR3 DNA: TGTGCCAGCAGCAGGACAGACAATGAGCAGTTCTTC
CDR3 protein: CASSRTDNEQFF
J gene: TRBJ2-1
CDR3 length: 12
D gene: -
V gene: TRBV5-8
clone size: -

CDR3 DNA: TGTGCCAGTAGTATTTCTTCCCAGACAGGCCAGCCCCAGCATTTT
CDR3 protein: CASSISSQTGQPQHF
J gene: TRBJ1-5
CDR3 length: 15
D gene: -
V gene: TRBV19
clone size: -

CDR3 DNA: TGTGCCAGCAGTGGATTGGGGGGACCTGGAAACACCATATATTTT
CDR3 protein: CASSGLGGPGNTIYF
J gene: TRBJ1-3
CDR3 length: 15
D gene: -
V gene: TRBV6-5
clone size: -

CDR3 DNA: TGTGCCACCAGCAGAGGGCTAGCGGAGTCCTACGAGCAGTACTTC
CDR3 protein: CATSRGLAESYEQYF
J gene: TRBJ2-7
CDR3 length: 15
D gene: TRBD2
V gene: TRBV15
clone size: -

CDR3 DNA: TGTGCCATCAGTGGACTTTCGGACACCGGGGAGCTGTTTTTT
CDR3 protein: CAISGLSDTGELFF
J gene: TRBJ2-2
CDR3 length: 14
D gene: -
V gene: TRBV10-3
clone size: -

CDR3 DNA: TGTGCCTGGAGTGGTAGCGAACCCGGGGAGCTGTTTTTT
CDR3 protein: CAWSGSEPGELFF
J gene: TRBJ2-2
CDR3 length: 13
D gene: -
V gene: TRBV30
clone size: -

CDR3 DNA: TGTGCCAGCAGTTTGGGTCAAAACTATGGCTACACCTTC
CDR3 protein: CASSLGQNYGYTF
J gene: TRBJ1-2
CDR3 length: 13
D gene: -
V gene: TRBV5-5
clone size: -

CDR3 DNA: TGTGCCAGCAGCTATCGAGGGAACCTAGGAGAGACCCAGTACTTC
CDR3 protein: CASSYRGNLGETQYF
J gene: TRBJ2-5
CDR3 length: 15
D gene: -
V gene: TRBV11-2
clone size: -

CDR3 DNA: TGTGCCAGCAGTTCCCCTAGCGGTCGGCGCTACGAGCAGTACTTC
CDR3 protein: CASSSPSGRRYEQYF
J gene: TRBJ2-7
CDR3 length: 15
D gene: TRBD2
V gene: TRBV6-6
clone size: -

CDR3 DNA: TGTGCCAGCAGTTTACTCCGCTATGGCTACACCTTC
CDR3 protein: CASSLLRYGYTF
J gene: TRBJ1-2
CDR3 length: 12
D gene: -
V gene: TRBV28
clone size: once

CDR3 DNA: TGCAGCGTTGCCAGGACAGGGACTAACTATGGCTACACCTTC
CDR3 protein: CSVARTGTNYGYTF
J gene: TRBJ1-2
CDR3 length: 14
D gene: TRBD1
V gene: TRBV29-1
clone size: -

CDR3 DNA: TGTGCCAGCAGCAAGACGGGCGAGCAGTACTTC
CDR3 protein: CASSKTGEQYF
J gene: TRBJ2-7
CDR3 length: 11
D gene: -
V gene: TRBV7-8
clone size: -

CDR3 DNA: TGTGCCAGCAGTGAAGTAGAACTAGCGGGGTCCTACGAGCAGTACTTC
CDR3 protein: CASSEVELAGSYEQYF
J gene: TRBJ2-7
CDR3 length: 16
D gene: TRBD2
V gene: TRBV6-1
clone size: -

CDR3 DNA: TGTGCCAGCAGCTTCACAGGGGCGGGGGAGCAGTACTTC
CDR3 protein: CASSFTGAGEQYF
J gene: TRBJ2-7
CDR3 length: 13
D gene: -
V gene: TRBV7-9
clone size: -

CDR3 DNA: TGCGCCAGCAGCCTCCGGGACCAGGACTACGAGCAGTACTTC
CDR3 protein: CASSLRDQDYEQYF
J gene: TRBJ2-7
CDR3 length: 14
D gene: -
V gene: TRBV4-1
clone size: -

CDR3 DNA: TGTGCCAGCAGTGTTAACAGGGGGAACACCGGGGAGCTGTTTTTT
CDR3 protein: CASSVNRGNTGELFF
J gene: TRBJ2-2
CDR3 length: 15
D gene: TRBD1
V gene: TRBV9
clone size: -

CDR3 DNA: TGCAGCGTCGGGCCACTCGCGGAGGGCACTGAAGCTTTCTTT
CDR3 protein: CSVGPLAEGTEAFF
J gene: TRBJ1-1
CDR3 length: 14
D gene: -
V gene: TRBV29-1
clone size: -

CDR3 DNA: TGTGCCAGTAGTACCGACGGGACTAACTATGGCTACACCTTC
CDR3 protein: CASSTDGTNYGYTF
J gene: TRBJ1-2
CDR3 length: 14
D gene: -
V gene: TRBV19
clone size: -

CDR3 DNA: TGTGCCAGCAGCGGCGGGGGGCTAGCGGGAGGGGCCTACAATGAGCAGTTCTTC
CDR3 protein: CASSGGGLAGGAYNEQFF
J gene: TRBJ2-1
CDR3 length: 18
D gene: TRBD2
V gene: TRBV7-2
clone size: -

CDR3 DNA: TGTGCCAGCAGCTTCGGAAGTCAGCCCCAGCATTTT
CDR3 protein: CASSFGSQPQHF
J gene: TRBJ1-5
CDR3 length: 12
D gene: -
V gene: TRBV5-8
clone size: -

CDR3 DNA: TGTGCCAGCAGTGGAGGGACAGTTCAGACCCAGTACTTC
CDR3 protein: CASSGGTVQTQYF
J gene: TRBJ2-5
CDR3 length: 13
D gene: TRBD1
V gene: TRBV25-1
clone size: -

CDR3 DNA: TGTGCCAGCAGTTACCGCGACACTGAAGCTTTCTTT
CDR3 protein: CASSYRDTEAFF
J gene: TRBJ1-1
CDR3 length: 12
D gene: -
V gene: TRBV6-6
clone size: -